The T cell receptor (beta chain) under discussion was sequenced for a study of T cell responses to AZD1222 COVID-19 vaccine. Findings of the study overall: Spike-specific TCR breadth and depth were elevated following two AZD1222 doses. Targets within unmutated variant regions were reportedly found for nearly half of spike-specific TCRs. Baseline seropositivity characterized only a handful of AZD1222 recipients. Repertoires in all cases were sampled only once the peak T cell response had passed.

For this clone: Its matching antigen is unknown.

The germline CDR1 and CDR2 sequences are SGHTA and FQGTGA. The CDR3 is 15 residues long. The V end lost 2 bases, the J end lost 6 bases, and 15 bases lay between the germline ends. Generated by immunoSEQ multiplex PCR, the TCRdb table keeps only in-frame clones and is missing some. The sample lists 25,000 to 35,000 clones, 78% occurring once. The sample in question was peripheral blood, obtained on day 0 of AZD1222 vaccination. The chain combines TRBV7-3 with TRBJ2-3; D is unresolved. The receptor comes from an adult in good health. The CDR3 loop reads CASSLASTKRDTQYF. CDR3 sequence (DNA): TGTGCCAGCAGCTTAGCCTCGACGAAGAGGGATACGCAGTATTTT.